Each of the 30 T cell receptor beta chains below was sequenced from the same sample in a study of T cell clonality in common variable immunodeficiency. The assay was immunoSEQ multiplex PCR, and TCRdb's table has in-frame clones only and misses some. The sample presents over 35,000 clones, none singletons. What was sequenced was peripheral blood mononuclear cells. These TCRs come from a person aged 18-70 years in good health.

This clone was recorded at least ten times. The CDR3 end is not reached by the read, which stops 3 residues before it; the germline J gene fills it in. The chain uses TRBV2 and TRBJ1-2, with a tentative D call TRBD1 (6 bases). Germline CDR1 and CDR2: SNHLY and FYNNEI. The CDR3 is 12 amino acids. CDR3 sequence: CASKSQGRGYTF. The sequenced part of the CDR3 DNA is TGTGCCAGCAAAAGTCAGGGGCGAGGC.

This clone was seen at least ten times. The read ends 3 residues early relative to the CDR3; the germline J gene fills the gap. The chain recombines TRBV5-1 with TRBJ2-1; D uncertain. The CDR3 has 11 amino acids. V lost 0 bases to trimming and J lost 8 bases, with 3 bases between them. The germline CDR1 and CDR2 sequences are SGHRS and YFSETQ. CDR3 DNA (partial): TGCGCCAGCAGCTTGGCTTATGAG. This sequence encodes CASSLAYE. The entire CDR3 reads CASSLAYEQFF.

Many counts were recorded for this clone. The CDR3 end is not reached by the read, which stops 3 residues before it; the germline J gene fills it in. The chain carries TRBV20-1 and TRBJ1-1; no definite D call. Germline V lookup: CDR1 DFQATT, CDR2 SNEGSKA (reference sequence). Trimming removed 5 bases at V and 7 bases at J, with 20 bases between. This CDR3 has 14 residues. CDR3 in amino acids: CSALVRAGGGEAFF. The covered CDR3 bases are TGCAGTGCTCTAGTACGAGCGGGAGGTGGTGAA.

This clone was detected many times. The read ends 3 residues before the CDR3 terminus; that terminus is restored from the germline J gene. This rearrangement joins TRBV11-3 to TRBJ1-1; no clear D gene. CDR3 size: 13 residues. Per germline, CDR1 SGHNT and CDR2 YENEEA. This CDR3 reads CASSLDRNSPAFF. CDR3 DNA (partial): TGTGCCAGCAGCTTAGATCGCAACAGCCCG.

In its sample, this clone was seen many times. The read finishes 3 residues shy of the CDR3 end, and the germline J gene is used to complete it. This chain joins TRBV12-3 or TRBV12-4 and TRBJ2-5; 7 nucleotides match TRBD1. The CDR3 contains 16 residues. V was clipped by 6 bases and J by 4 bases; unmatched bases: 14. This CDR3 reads CASSPRRGQDRETQYF. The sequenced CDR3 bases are TGTGCCAGCAGCCCTCGAAGGGGGCAAGATCGAGAGACC.

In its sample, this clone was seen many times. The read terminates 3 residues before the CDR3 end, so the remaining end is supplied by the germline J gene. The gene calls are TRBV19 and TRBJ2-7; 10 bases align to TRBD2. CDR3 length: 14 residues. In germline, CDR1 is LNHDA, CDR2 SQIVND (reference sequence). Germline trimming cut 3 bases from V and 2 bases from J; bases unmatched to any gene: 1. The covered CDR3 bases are TGTGCCAGTAGTATTAGCGGGGGGACCTACGAG. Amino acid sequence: CASSISGGTYE. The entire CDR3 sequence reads CASSISGGTYEQYF.

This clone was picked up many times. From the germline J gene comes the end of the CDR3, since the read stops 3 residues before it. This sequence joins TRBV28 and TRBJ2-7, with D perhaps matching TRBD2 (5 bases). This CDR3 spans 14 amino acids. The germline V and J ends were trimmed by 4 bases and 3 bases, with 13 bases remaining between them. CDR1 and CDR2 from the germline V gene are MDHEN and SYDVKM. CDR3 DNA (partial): TGTGCCAGCAGTTCTAGGACTGTCGACTACGAG. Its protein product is CASSSRTVDYE. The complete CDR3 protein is CASSSRTVDYEQYF. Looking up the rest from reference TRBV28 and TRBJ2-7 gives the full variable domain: DVKVTQSSRYLVKRTGEKVFLECVQDMDHENMFWYRQDPGLGLRLIYFSYDVKMKEKGDIPEGYSVSREKKERFSLILESASTNQTSMYLCASSSRTVDYEQYFGPGTRLTVT.

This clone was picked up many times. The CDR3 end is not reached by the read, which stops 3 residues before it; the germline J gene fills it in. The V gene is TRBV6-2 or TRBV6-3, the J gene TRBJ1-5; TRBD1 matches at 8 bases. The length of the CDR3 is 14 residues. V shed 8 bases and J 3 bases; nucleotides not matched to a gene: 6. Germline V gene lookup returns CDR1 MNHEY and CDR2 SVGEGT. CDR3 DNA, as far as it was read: TGTGCCAGCGACAGGGGCGGTTTCAATCAGCCC. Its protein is CASDRGGFNQP. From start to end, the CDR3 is CASDRGGFNQPQHF.

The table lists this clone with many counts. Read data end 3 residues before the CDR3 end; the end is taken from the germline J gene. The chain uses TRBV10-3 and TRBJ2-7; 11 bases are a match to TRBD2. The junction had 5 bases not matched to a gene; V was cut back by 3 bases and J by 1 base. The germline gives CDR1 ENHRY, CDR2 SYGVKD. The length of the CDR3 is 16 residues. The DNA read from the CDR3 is TGTGCCATCAGTGAAAATAGCGGGAGGGGGTCCTACGAG. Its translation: CAISENSGRGSYE. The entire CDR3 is CAISENSGRGSYEQYF.

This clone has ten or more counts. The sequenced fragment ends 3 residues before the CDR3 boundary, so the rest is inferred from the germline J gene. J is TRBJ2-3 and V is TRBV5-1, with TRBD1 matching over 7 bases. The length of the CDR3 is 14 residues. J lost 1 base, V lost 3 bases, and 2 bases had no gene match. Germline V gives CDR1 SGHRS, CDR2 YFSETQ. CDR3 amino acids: CASSSGQGTDTQYF. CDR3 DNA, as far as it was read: TGCGCCAGCAGCTCCGGACAGGGCACAGATACG.

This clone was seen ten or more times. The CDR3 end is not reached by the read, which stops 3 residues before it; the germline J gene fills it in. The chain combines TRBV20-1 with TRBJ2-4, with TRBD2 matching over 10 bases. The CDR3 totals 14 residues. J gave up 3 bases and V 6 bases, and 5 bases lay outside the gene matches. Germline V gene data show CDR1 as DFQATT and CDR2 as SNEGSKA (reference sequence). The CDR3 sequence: CSARPSGSKNIQYF. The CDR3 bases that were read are TGCAGTGCCCGCCCTAGCGGGAGCAAAAACATT.

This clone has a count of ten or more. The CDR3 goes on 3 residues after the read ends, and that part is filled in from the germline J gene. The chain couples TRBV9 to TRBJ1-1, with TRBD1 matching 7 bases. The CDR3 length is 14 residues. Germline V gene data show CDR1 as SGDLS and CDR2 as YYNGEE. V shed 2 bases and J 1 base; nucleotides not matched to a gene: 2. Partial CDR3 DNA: TGTGCCAGCAGCGTTGAGGGGGCGAACACTGAA. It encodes CASSVEGANTE. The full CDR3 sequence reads CASSVEGANTEAFF.

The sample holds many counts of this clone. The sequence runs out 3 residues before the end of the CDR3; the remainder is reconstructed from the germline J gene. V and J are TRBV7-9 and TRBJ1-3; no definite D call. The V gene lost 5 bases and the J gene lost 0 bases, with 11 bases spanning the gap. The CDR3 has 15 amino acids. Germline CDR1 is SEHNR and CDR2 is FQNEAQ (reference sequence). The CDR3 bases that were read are TGTGCCAGCAGCCCCCGGAGGGCCTCTGGAAACACC. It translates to CASSPRRASGNT. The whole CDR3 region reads CASSPRRASGNTIYF. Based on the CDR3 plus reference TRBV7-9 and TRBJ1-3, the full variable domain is DTGVSQNPRHKITKRGQNVTFRCDPISEHNRLYWYRQTLGQGPEFLTYFQNEAQLEKSRLLSDRFSAERPKGSFSTLEIQRTEQGDSAMYLCASSPRRASGNTIYFGEGSWLTVV.

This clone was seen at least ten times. Partial CDR3 DNA: TGCAGTGCTAGAGATTGGGGTAGCGGGAGGACACAGAGCTCCTACGAG. Translation gives CSARDWGSGRTQSSYE. The complete CDR3 sequence is CSARDWGSGRTQSSYEQYF. The chain has TRBV20-1 and TRBJ2-7; 10 bases are shared with TRBD2. The read gets to within 3 residues of the CDR3 end, and the germline J gene fills in the rest. Looked up from germline, CDR1 is DFQATT and CDR2 is SNEGSKA (reference sequence). V lost 0 bases to trimming and J lost 0 bases; unmatched junction nucleotides: 14. The CDR3 has 19 residues.

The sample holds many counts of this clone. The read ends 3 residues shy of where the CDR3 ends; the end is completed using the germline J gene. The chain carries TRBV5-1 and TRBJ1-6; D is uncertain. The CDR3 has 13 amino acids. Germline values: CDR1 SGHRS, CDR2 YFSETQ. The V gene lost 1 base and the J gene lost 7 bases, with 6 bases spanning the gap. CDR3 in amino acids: CASSLTDNSPLHF. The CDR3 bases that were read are TGCGCCAGCAGCTTGACAGACAATTCACCC.

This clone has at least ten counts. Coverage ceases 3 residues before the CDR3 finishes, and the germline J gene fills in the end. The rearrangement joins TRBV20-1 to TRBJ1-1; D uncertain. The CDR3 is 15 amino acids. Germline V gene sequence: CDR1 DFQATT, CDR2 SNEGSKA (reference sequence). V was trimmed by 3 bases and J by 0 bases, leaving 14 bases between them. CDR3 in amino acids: CSASSGSYMNTEAFF. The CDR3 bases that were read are TGCAGTGCTAGCTCAGGATCTTACATGAACACTGAA.

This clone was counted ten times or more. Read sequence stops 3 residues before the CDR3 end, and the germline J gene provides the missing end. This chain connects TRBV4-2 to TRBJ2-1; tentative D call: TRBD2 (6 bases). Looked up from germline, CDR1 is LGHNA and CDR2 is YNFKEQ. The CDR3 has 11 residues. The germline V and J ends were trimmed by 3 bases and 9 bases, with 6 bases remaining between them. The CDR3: CASSQGGEQFF. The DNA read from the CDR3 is TGTGCCAGCAGCCAGGGGGGTGAG.

The CDR3 bases that were read are TGTGCCAGCTCACCCGGGACTAGCGGGAGTGCGGAGACC. Protein sequence: CASSPGTSGSAET. The whole CDR3 is CASSPGTSGSAETQYF. The J gene is TRBJ2-5, the V gene TRBV18, with TRBD2 identical over 14 bases. The CDR3 goes on 3 residues after the read ends, and that part is filled in from the germline J gene. Trimming removed 3 bases from V and 5 bases from J; junction bases left unmatched: 5. CDR3 size: 16 residues. Looked up from germline, CDR1 is KGHSH and CDR2 is LQKENI.

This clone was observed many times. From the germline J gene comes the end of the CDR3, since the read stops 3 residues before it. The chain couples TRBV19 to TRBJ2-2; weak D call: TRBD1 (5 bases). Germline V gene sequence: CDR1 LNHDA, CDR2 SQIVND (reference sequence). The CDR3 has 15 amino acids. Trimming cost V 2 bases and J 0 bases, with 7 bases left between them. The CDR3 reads CASSITGPNTGELFF. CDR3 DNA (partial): TGTGCCAGTAGTATAACAGGACCGAACACCGGGGAG.

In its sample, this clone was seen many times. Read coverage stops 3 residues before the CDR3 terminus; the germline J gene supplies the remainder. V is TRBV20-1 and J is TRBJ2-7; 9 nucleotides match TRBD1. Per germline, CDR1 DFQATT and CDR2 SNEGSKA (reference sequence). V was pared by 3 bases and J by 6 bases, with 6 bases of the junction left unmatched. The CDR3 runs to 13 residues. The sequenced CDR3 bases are TGCAGTGCTAGGGGGACAGGGCTTCGCGAG. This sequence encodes CSARGTGLRE. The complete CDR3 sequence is CSARGTGLREQYF.

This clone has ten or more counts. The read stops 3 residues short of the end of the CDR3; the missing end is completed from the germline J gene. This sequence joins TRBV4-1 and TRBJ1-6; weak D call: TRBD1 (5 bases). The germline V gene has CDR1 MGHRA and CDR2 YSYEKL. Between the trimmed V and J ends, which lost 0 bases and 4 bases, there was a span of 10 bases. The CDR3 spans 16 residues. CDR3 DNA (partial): TGCGCCAGCAGCCAAGACCAGGGATTGTATAATTCACCC. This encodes CASSQDQGLYNSP. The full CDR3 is CASSQDQGLYNSPLHF.

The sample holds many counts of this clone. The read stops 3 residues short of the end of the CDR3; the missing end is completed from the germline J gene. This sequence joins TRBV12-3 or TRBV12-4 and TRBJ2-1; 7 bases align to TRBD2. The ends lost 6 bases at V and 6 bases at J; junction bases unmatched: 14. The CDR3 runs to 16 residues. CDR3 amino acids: CASRWTASGPLNEQFF. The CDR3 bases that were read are TGTGCCAGCAGATGGACCGCTAGCGGACCCCTCAATGAG.

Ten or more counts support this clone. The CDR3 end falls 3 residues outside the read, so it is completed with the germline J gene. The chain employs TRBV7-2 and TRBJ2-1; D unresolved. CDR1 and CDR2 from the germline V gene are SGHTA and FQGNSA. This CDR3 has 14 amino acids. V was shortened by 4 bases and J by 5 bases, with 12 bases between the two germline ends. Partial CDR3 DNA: TGTGCCAGCAGCTCACAGAGATCGAACAATGAG. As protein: CASSSQRSNNE. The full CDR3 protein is CASSSQRSNNEQFF.

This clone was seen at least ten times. The CDR3 bases that were read are TGCAGCGTGGTTAGCGGGAGTCCTCAAGAGACC. Protein: CSVVSGSPQET. The entire CDR3 sequence reads CSVVSGSPQETQYF. The chain has TRBV29-1 and TRBJ2-5; TRBD2 matches 9 bases. The read halts 3 residues ahead of the CDR3 end, with the missing end drawn from the germline J gene. The junction had 7 bases not matched to a gene; V was cut back by 6 bases and J by 2 bases. Per germline, CDR1 SQVTM and CDR2 ANQGSEA. The CDR3 extends over 14 amino acids.

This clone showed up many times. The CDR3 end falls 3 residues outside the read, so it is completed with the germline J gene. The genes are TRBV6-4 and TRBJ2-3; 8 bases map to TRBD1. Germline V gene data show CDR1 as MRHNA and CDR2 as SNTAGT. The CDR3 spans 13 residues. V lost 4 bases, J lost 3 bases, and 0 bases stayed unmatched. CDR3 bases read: TGTGCCAGCAGTGGGACAGGGACAGATACG. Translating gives CASSGTGTDT. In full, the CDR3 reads CASSGTGTDTQYF.

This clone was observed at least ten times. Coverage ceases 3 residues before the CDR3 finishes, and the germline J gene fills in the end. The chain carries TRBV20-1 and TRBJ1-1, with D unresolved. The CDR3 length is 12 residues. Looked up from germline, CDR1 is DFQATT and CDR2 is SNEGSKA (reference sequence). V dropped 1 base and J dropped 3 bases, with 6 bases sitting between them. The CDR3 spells CSARVPDTEAFF. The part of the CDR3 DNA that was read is TGCAGTGCTAGAGTTCCGGACACTGAA.

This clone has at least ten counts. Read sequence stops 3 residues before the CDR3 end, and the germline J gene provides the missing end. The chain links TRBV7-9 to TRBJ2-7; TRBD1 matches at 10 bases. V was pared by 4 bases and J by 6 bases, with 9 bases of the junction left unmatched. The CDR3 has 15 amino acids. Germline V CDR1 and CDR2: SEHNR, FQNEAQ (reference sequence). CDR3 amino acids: CASSSPGQGTIEQYF. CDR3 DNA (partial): TGTGCCAGCAGCTCGCCGGGACAGGGGACTATCGAG.

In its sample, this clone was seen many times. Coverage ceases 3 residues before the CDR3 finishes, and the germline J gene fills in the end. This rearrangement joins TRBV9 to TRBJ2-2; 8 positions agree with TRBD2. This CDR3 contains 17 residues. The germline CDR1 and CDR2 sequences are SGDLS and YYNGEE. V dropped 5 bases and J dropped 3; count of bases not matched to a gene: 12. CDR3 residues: CASRLPIAGSDTGELFF. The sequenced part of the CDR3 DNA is TGTGCCAGCAGGCTGCCTATAGCGGGATCGGACACCGGGGAG.

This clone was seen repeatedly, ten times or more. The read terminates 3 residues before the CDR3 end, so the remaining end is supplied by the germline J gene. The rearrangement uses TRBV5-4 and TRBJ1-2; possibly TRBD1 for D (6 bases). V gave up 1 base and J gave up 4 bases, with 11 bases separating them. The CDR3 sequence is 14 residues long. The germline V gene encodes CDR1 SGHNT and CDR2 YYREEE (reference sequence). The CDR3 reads CASSLKGGGYGYTF. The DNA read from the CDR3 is TGTGCCAGCAGCTTGAAAGGGGGTGGCTATGGC.

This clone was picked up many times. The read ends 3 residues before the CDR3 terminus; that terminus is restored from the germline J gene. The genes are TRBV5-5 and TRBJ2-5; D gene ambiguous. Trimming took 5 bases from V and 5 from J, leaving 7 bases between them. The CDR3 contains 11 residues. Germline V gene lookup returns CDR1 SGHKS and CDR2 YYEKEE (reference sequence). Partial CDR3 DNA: TGTGCCAGCAGTTCTATCGAGACC. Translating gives CASSSIET. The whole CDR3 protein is CASSSIETQYF.